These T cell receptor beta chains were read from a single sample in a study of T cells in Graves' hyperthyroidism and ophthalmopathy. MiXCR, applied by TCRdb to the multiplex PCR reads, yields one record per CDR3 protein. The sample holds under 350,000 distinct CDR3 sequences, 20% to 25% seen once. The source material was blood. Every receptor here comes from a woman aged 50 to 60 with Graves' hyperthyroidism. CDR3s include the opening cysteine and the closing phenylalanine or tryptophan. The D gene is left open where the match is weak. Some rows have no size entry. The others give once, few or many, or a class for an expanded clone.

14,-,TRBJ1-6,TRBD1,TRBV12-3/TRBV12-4,CASSPRTGRSPLHF,TGTGCCAGCAGTCCCCGGACAGGGCGATCACCCCTCCACTTT
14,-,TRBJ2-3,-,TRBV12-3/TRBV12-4,CASTPGWSTDTQYF,TGTGCCAGCACCCCGGGATGGAGCACAGATACGCAGTATTTT
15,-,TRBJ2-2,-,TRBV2,CASSRGVSNTGELFF,TGTGCCAGCAGCAGGGGGGTCTCGAACACCGGGGAGCTGTTTTTT
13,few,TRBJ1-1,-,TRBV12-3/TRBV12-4,CANRALTNTEAFF,TGTGCCAACAGAGCGCTCACGAACACTGAAGCTTTCTTT
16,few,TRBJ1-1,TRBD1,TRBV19,CASSNLDRVSGTEAFF,TGTGCCAGTAGTAATCTGGACAGGGTTAGTGGCACTGAAGCTTTCTTT
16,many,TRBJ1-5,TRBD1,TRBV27,CASSFLVDRGNQPQHF,TGTGCCAGCAGTTTCCTCGTCGACAGGGGGAATCAGCCCCAGCATTTT
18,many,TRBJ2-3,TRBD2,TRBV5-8,CASSLKTSGGISTDTQYF,TGTGCCAGCAGCTTAAAGACTAGCGGGGGCATTAGCACAGATACGCAGTATTTT
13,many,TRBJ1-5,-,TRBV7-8,CASVGASNQPQHF,TGTGCCAGCGTGGGGGCGAGCAATCAGCCCCAGCATTTT
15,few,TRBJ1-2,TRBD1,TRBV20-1,CSARDQQGAYYGYTF,TGCAGTGCTAGAGATCAACAGGGGGCTTACTATGGCTACACCTTC
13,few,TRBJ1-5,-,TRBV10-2,CASSDNSNQPQHF,TGCGCCAGCAGTGATAATAGCAATCAGCCCCAGCATTTT
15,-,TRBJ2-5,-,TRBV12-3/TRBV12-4,CASSLGGMAKGTQYF,TGTGCCAGCAGTTTAGGTGGTATGGCCAAAGGGACCCAGTACTTC
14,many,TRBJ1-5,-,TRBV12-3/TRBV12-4,CASSLGVSNQPQHF,TGTGCCAGCAGTTTAGGGGTTAGCAATCAGCCCCAGCATTTT
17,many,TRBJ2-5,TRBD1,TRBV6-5,CASSYSRDREMQETQYF,TGTGCCAGCAGTTACTCTAGGGACAGGGAGATGCAAGAGACCCAGTACTTC
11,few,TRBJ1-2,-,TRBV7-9,CASSPVRGYTF,TGTGCCAGCAGCCCAGTCCGTGGCTACACCTTC
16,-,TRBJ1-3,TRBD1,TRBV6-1,CASSLGQGFGGNTIYF,TGTGCCAGCAGCCTCGGACAGGGCTTTGGTGGAAACACCATATATTTT
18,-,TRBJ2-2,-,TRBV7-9,CASSLKDWDILNTGELFF,TGTGCCAGCAGCTTAAAGGACTGGGACATTTTGAACACCGGGGAGCTGTTTTTT
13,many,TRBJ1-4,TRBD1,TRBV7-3,CASARDSNEKLFF,TGTGCCAGTGCACGGGACAGCAATGAAAAACTGTTTTTT